This T cell receptor (beta chain) is drawn from a study of T cells after yellow fever vaccination. Study findings and constraints: Primary-vaccination clones mostly resurfaced post-booster (nearly 97% CD4, roughly 87% CD8). CD4 and CD8 compartments shared a small share of clonotypes.

Researchers made TCR cDNA using 5'RACE template switching, and this step added a universal primer site and UMIs. MiXCR was run by TCRdb on the 5' RACE reads, yielding one entry per CDR3 protein. The sample records tens of thousands of distinct CDR3 sequences, 13% being singletons. Sequenced here: CD8+ T cells not binding an NS4B(214-222) dextramer, sorted from PBMCs, sampled roughly 20 days after the first yellow fever vaccination. This TCR derives from a man younger than 35 who received the YFV17D yellow fever vaccine.

The chain's CDR3 is CASSLWREENSPLHF. The DNA for the CDR3 is TGTGCCAGCAGCTTGTGGAGGGAAGAGAATTCACCCCTCCACTTT. The V and J genes are TRBV5-6 and TRBJ1-6; D unclear. V was pared by 1 base and J by 7 bases, with 12 bases between. Germline CDR1 reads SGHDT; CDR2 reads YYEEEE. This CDR3 has 15 residues.